This TCR beta chain was found in a study of blood T cell repertoires in COVID-19 (TCRdb year 2020). As for the study more broadly: The collaborator samples originated in the United States, Italy and Spain and spanned the acute and convalescent phases of COVID-19. The repertoires were released in a freely available public database intended as a resource for research on the immune response to SARS-CoV-2. Deeply sampled blood TCRbeta repertoires from subjects exposed to, actively infected with, or recovered from COVID-19 were included in the dataset. A de-identified subject ID, COVID-19 status, age in years and sex were almost always included in the sample metadata. Where HLA class I and class II types were available, the types were taken from metadata supplied by the sample provider, not from assay-based typing. Samples were obtained from the ongoing ImmuneRACE study (first 160 participants) and from over a thousand subjects provided by 6 global collaborators. The prospective study material was composed of cDNA or gDNA derived from T cells, B-cell-depleted T cells, or PBMCs. What the authors observed across the whole study: The quantity of clinical and demographic metadata differed by source and by participant and was supplied without curation.

The germline V and J ends show losses of 4 bases and 4 bases respectively, and no gene match explains 3 bases of the junction. The CDR3 sequence holds 13 residues, the cysteine and phenylalanine included. Kept here is only the CDR3 DNA, which spans 39 bases and is read in frame from base 1. In the germline V gene, CDR1 corresponds to SGDLS and CDR2 to YYNGEE. Collaborating institutions collected whole blood in K2EDTA tubes following their own protocols. For TCRbeta analysis, collaborators shipped samples as frozen whole blood, isolated PBMCs, or DNA extracted from either of those sample types. TCRbeta CDR3 regions were amplified from genomic DNA using the immunoSEQ Assay, a bias-controlled multiplex PCR. The study's own analysis went as follows. The number of nucleated cells in each sample was estimated by amplification of reference gene primers within the assay. Sequence reads were collapsed and filtered to measure the absolute abundance of every unique TCRbeta CDR3 rearrangement. For each sample, productive Simpson clonality was calculated by taking the square root of Simpson's diversity index across productive rearrangements. Not all clones reach the TCRdb copy of this immuneACCESS table, which keeps in-frame sequences only. Checked studies attribute under half of the gap to unresolved V genes and leave the rest unexplained. V and J calls and clone size are those listed in that table; D and trimming were worked out from the DNA. Present in this sample are roughly 29,000 clones, about 78% of which were seen just once. Around 21% of the sample lies in the top ten.

Of note for this clone: What this receptor recognizes is not known. No much larger clone exists at a distance of one base, and base qualities are not known.

The material sequenced was peripheral blood. The sequence was collected from a boy aged 2 to 10 with active or convalescent COVID-19. The chain joins TRBV9 to TRBJ1-1; 8 bases in the middle match TRBD1. The CDR3 region has the sequence CASSQGAGTEAFF. The nucleotide sequence reads as follows: TGTGCCAGCAGCCAGGGGGCCGGCACTGAAGCTTTCTTT.